Listed here are 23 T cell receptor beta chains from one sample, sequenced in a study of B cell selection in AIRE deficiency. Profiling relied on immunoSEQ multiplex PCR, and the TCRdb table lists in-frame clones only, not all of them. The profile covers roughly 24,000 clones, with about 96% appearing a single time and less than 0.2% taken by the ten largest. The sorted conventional CD4 T cells were gated as CD4+CD127+. What was sequenced was CD4+CD127+ conventional T cells sorted from PBMCs. These receptors were collected from a human donor in good health.

CDR3 nucleotides: TGTGCCAGCAGGGACCTACTCAGCACAGATACGCAGTATTTT. Translation gives CASRDLLSTDTQYF. This chain uses TRBV2 with TRBJ2-3; no reliable D call. V was shortened by 6 bases and J by 0 bases, with 10 bases between the two germline ends. The CDR3 runs to 14 residues. The germline CDR1 and CDR2 sequences are SNHLY and FYNNEI.

The chain links TRBV5-5 to TRBJ1-2; D may be TRBD1 (5 bases). This CDR3 is 13 amino acids long. The V end lost 3 bases, the J end lost 4 bases, and 10 bases lay between the germline ends. Germline CDR1 SGHKS, CDR2 YYEKEE (reference sequence). CDR3 sequence reads: CASSSDGTYGYTF. The CDR3 DNA reads TGTGCCAGCAGCTCAGATGGGACCTATGGCTACACCTTC.

V and J are TRBV20-1 and TRBJ2-7; D is unclear. CDR3 length: 11 amino acids. CDR1 and CDR2 (germline): DFQATT, SNEGSKA (reference sequence). Trimming cost V 5 bases and J 0 bases, with 5 bases left between them. The CDR3 sequence is CSASDSYEQYF. Here the CDR3 DNA reads TGCAGTGCTTCAGACTCCTACGAGCAGTACTTC.

This sequence joins TRBV5-1 and TRBJ1-6; tentative D call: TRBD1 (5 bases). Trimming removed 0 bases from V and 10 bases from J, with 14 bases in between. Germline V lookup: CDR1 SGHRS, CDR2 YFSETQ. The CDR3 consists of 15 residues. For the CDR3, the DNA is TGCGCCAGCAGCTTGGCTGGGGGGAGTTACTCACCCCTCCACTTT. This sequence encodes CASSLAGGSYSPLHF.

The CDR3 DNA reads as TGTGCCAGCAGCCCAGACAGGGAATCCCTCCACTTT. It is translated as CASSPDRESLHF. This chain links TRBV11-1 with TRBJ1-6; 7 bases are a match to TRBD1. The V gene's germline CDR1 is SGHAT and CDR2 FQDESV (reference sequence). This CDR3 contains 12 residues. V lost 5 bases, J lost 14 bases, and 6 bases stayed unmatched.

This rearrangement joins TRBV25-1 to TRBJ1-6, with D maybe TRBD1 (5 bases). CDR1 MGHDK and CDR2 SYGVNS come from the germline V gene. Trimming pared 6 bases from V and 1 base from J, leaving 16 bases between. There are 17 residues in the CDR3. The CDR3 sequence is CASSGSTGTSYNSPLHF. In nucleotides, the CDR3 is TGTGCCAGCAGCGGATCTACCGGGACTTCCTATAATTCACCCCTCCACTTT.

This chain uses TRBV7-9 with TRBJ1-1; 7 positions agree with TRBD1. CDR3 size: 13 residues. V gave up 4 bases and J gave up 10 bases; unmatched junction bases: 9. Germline V gene sequence: CDR1 SEHNR, CDR2 FQNEAQ (reference sequence). CDR3: CASSSGGGGRAFF. CDR3 coding DNA: TGTGCCAGCAGCTCGGGAGGGGGCGGGCGAGCTTTCTTT.

In nucleotides, the CDR3 is TGTGCCAGCAGTAGGGGAGGATCAGATACGCAGTATTTT. Translating it yields CASSRGGSDTQYF. The rearrangement joins TRBV6-5 to TRBJ2-3, with D possibly matching TRBD2 (6 bases). CDR3 size: 13 residues. From germline, CDR1 is MNHEY and CDR2 SVGAGI. The germline V and J ends were trimmed by 5 bases and 4 bases, with 10 bases remaining between them.

The V call is TRBV5-5, the J call TRBJ2-7; 7 nucleotides match TRBD1. Germline values: CDR1 SGHKS, CDR2 YYEKEE (reference sequence). This CDR3 is built from 14 residues. Germline trimming cut 0 bases from V and 4 bases from J; bases unmatched to any gene: 4. CDR3 DNA sequence: TGTGCCAGCAGCTTGGCCGGGACAGCTTACGAGCAGTACTTC. Protein: CASSLAGTAYEQYF.

This chain joins TRBV19 and TRBJ1-1, with 9 bases matching TRBD1. Germline CDR1 reads LNHDA; CDR2 reads SQIVND (reference sequence). The CDR3 length is 15 residues. The V and J ends lost 7 bases and 1 base, in that order; junction bases with no gene match: 7. The CDR3 DNA reads TGTGCCAGTAACCGGGGGGGACAGGGGAACACTGAAGCTTTCTTT. Translation gives CASNRGGQGNTEAFF. The full variable domain, with the rest looked up from reference TRBV19 and TRBJ1-1, is DGGITQSPKYLFRKEGQNVTLSCEQNLNHDAMYWYRQDPGQGLRLIYYSQIVNDFQKGDIAEGYSVSREKKESFPLTVTSAQKNPTAFYLCASNRGGQGNTEAFFGQGTRLTVV.

CDR3 amino acids: CASSADSYNSPLHF. The CDR3 DNA sequence: TGTGCCAGCAGTGCCGACAGCTATAATTCACCCCTCCACTTT. The chain links TRBV6-1 to TRBJ1-6; a weak D match, TRBD1 (5 bases). Germline V gives CDR1 MNHNS, CDR2 SASEGT. V lost 4 bases, J lost 3 bases, and 7 bases lay in between. The CDR3 contains 14 residues.

V gene TRBV7-9 combines with J gene TRBJ1-1; possibly TRBD1 for D (6 bases). The CDR3 has 14 residues. Germline V gene sequence: CDR1 SEHNR, CDR2 FQNEAQ (reference sequence). V lost 5 bases, J lost 7 bases, and 17 bases lay in between. The CDR3 here is CASSPLGGQIEAFF. CDR3 DNA sequence: TGTGCCAGCAGCCCCCTTGGGGGGCAAATTGAAGCTTTCTTT.

This rearrangement joins TRBV6-4 to TRBJ2-3; 8 bases align to TRBD2. The length of the CDR3 is 19 residues. With V trimmed by 1 base and J by 2 bases, 14 bases remained unmatched. Germline V gives CDR1 MRHNA, CDR2 SNTAGT. The CDR3 here is CASSDWVLAGSDSTDTQYF. Written as DNA, the CDR3 is TGTGCCAGCAGTGACTGGGTATTAGCGGGGTCCGATTCCACAGATACGCAGTATTTT.

J is TRBJ2-3 and V is TRBV7-8; D is ambiguous. The V and J ends lost 3 bases and 4 bases respectively, with 8 bases between them. The germline V gene encodes CDR1 SGHVS and CDR2 FQNEAQ. The CDR3 spans 13 residues. The CDR3 reads CASSLSRADTQYF. CDR3 DNA sequence: TGTGCCAGCAGCTTGAGTAGGGCAGATACGCAGTATTTT.

The V gene is TRBV5-5, the J gene TRBJ1-5; 8 bases are a match to TRBD1. CDR3 size: 16 residues. Germline V CDR1 and CDR2: SGHKS, YYEKEE (reference sequence). J was trimmed by 0 bases and V by 2 bases; bases with no gene match: 4. The CDR3 DNA is TGTGCCAGCAGCTTTGGACAGGGCCTTAGCAATCAGCCCCAGCATTTT. Protein sequence: CASSFGQGLSNQPQHF.

The chain uses TRBV7-9 and TRBJ2-3; 15 bases fit TRBD2. This CDR3 has 18 residues. J was trimmed by 5 bases and V by 5 bases; bases with no gene match: 11. CDR1 is SEHNR, CDR2 FQNEAQ, per germline (reference sequence). The CDR3 DNA follows: TGTGCCAGCAGCCCTGGGACTAGCGGGGGGCCGATGGGAGATACGCAGTATTTT. Translation gives CASSPGTSGGPMGDTQYF. The variable domain in full, with the rest retrieved from reference TRBV7-9 and TRBJ2-3, is DTGVSQNPRHKITKRGQNVTFRCDPISEHNRLYWYRQTLGQGPEFLTYFQNEAQLEKSRLLSDRFSAERPKGSFSTLEIQRTEQGDSAMYLCASSPGTSGGPMGDTQYFGPGTRLTVL.

The chain uses TRBV11-2 and TRBJ1-2; tentative D call: TRBD1 (6 bases). Looked up from germline, CDR1 is SGHAT and CDR2 is FQNNGV. V lost 1 base to trimming and J lost 7 bases, with 10 bases between them. The CDR3 is 13 amino acids. This CDR3 reads CASSLAGETGYTF. CDR3 nucleotides: TGTGCCAGCAGCTTAGCAGGGGAAACTGGCTACACCTTC.

This clone was picked up one time. This rearrangement joins TRBV2 to TRBJ1-3, with 7 nucleotides matching TRBD1. Unmatched junction bases numbered 6, after V lost 4 bases and J lost 0 bases. CDR1 and CDR2 from the germline V gene are SNHLY and FYNNEI. This CDR3 has 16 residues. CDR3 residues: CASSGTGRISGNTIYF. The CDR3 DNA reads TGTGCCAGCAGTGGGACAGGACGTATCTCTGGAAACACCATATATTTT.

This chain uses TRBV27 with TRBJ1-6; D is undetermined. The CDR3 extends over 13 amino acids. Deletions cut 3 bases from V and 7 bases from J, with 7 bases between. Germline CDR1 is MNHEY and CDR2 is SMNVEV (reference sequence). CDR3 loop: CASSLGSNSPLHF. For the CDR3, the DNA is TGTGCCAGCAGTTTGGGGAGCAATTCACCCCTCCACTTT.

The chain combines TRBV6-6 with TRBJ1-6, with 7 bases matching TRBD1. The V and J ends lost 5 bases and 10 bases, in that order; junction bases with no gene match: 5. The CDR3 has 13 residues. In germline, CDR1 is MNHNY, CDR2 SVGAGI (reference sequence). CDR3 sequence (DNA): TGTGCCAGCAGTCGGGACAGAGAATCACCCCTCCACTTT. Translation: CASSRDRESPLHF.

The chain joins TRBV19 to TRBJ2-5, with D perhaps matching TRBD1 (5 bases). V was shortened by 5 bases and J by 5 bases, with 12 bases between the two germline ends. CDR1 LNHDA and CDR2 SQIVND come from the germline V gene (reference sequence). This CDR3 region has 13 residues. The CDR3 DNA reads as TGTGCCAGTAGTCAGGGTTCTTTGGAGACCCAGTACTTC. Translation: CASSQGSLETQYF.

V gene TRBV10-3 combines with J gene TRBJ1-4; D remains unclear. V was pared by 0 bases and J by 8 bases, with 13 bases between. The germline V gene has CDR1 ENHRY and CDR2 SYGVKD. CDR3 length: 15 residues. CDR3 sequence: CAISESMSWVEKLFF. The CDR3 nucleotides are TGTGCCATCAGTGAGTCGATGTCTTGGGTGGAAAAACTGTTTTTT.

The chain employs TRBV6-5 and TRBJ2-1; 9 nucleotides line up with TRBD1. This CDR3 comprises 15 residues. The V gene end was trimmed by 0 bases and the J gene end by 7 bases; junction bases not matched to a gene: 4. Germline V gene data show CDR1 as MNHEY and CDR2 as SVGAGI. The CDR3 nucleotides read TGTGCCAGCAGTTACTCGACAGGGGGGGCGAATGAGCAGTTCTTC. Its translation is CASSYSTGGANEQFF.